This T cell receptor beta chain was obtained from a study of OX40 agonist ivuxolimab in advanced cancers. Turning to the study itself: Melanoma, hepatocellular carcinoma, head and neck or renal cell cancer occurred in dose-escalation patients.

TCRdb keeps only in-frame clones here, not all; method: immunoSEQ multiplex PCR. The sample lists about 75,000 clones; around 87% were seen once. Concerning this clone: Its antigen is currently unknown.

From germline, CDR1 is ENHRY and CDR2 SYGVKD. The CDR3 has 13 amino acids. The V gene lost 6 bases and the J gene lost 3 bases, with 12 bases spanning the gap. Study findings and constraints: CD8+ T cells (on average) carried more expanded clones than CD4+ T cells.

The TCR was taken from an adult with an advanced solid tumor such as melanoma, head and neck, liver or kidney cancer. This chain joins TRBV10-3 and TRBJ2-7, with unresolved D. The sample here was CD4+ or CD8+ T cells sorted from blood, taken in a trial of the OX40 agonist ivuxolimab. CDR3 nucleotide sequence: TGTGCCATCAGCCCGGGCCAGGTCTACGAGCAGTACTTC. Translating gives CAISPGQVYEQYF.